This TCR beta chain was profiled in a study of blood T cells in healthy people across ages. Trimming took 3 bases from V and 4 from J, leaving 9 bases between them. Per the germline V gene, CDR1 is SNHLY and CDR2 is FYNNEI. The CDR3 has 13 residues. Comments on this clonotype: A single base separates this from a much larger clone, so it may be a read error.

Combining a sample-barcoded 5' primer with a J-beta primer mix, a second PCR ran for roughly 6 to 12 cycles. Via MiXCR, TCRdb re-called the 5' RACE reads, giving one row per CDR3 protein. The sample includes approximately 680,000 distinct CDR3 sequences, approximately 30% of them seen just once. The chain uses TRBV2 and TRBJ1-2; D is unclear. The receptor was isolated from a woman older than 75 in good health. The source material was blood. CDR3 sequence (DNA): TGTGCCAGCAGTGAGCGTCGGCTCTATGGCTACACCTTC. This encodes CASSERRLYGYTF.